These 7 T cell receptor beta chains share one sample of origin, sequenced in a study of CD8+CD57+ T cells in acquired aplastic anemia. In patients chosen for sequencing, flow cytometry had shown CD8+CD57+ cell expansion. Genomic DNA templated the TCR beta VDJ and CDR3 profiling. TCRdb called the reads again in MiXCR, with one record for every CDR3 protein. In the table there are 150,000 or so distinct CDR3 sequences, about 45% of which are singletons. Sequencing used sorted CD4+, CD8+, or CD8+CD57+ T cells (not recorded which) from PBMCs. The source of these receptors is a human donor with aplastic anemia.

This clonotype was seen a handful of times. A read error may explain this, as a much larger clone is one base away. V usage is TRBV19 and J usage is TRBJ2-1, with TRBD1 identical over 9 bases. The germline V gene has CDR1 LNHDA and CDR2 SQIVND (reference sequence). The CDR3 is made up of 15 amino acids. The CDR3 reads CASSPRQGVYNEQSF. The CDR3, as DNA: TGTGCCAGTAGCCCCAGACAGGGGGTGTACAATGAGCAGTCCTTC.

The chain has TRBV10-3 and TRBJ1-1; no firm D call. The CDR3 consists of 15 residues. Germline CDR1 reads ENHRY; CDR2 reads SYGVKD. V was shortened by 4 bases and J by 0 bases, with 12 bases between the two germline ends. This CDR3 is CAISGTALMNTEAFF. CDR3 nucleotide sequence: TGTGCCATCAGTGGTACAGCCCTCATGAACACTGAAGCTTTCTTT.

For this clonotype: In this CDR3 the conserved last residue, phenylalanine or tryptophan, is missing, so a read error is likely. The DNA is omitted, as the CDR3 cannot be located on it reliably, and the CDR3 follows TCRdb's listing. The V and J genes are TRBV24-1 and TRBJ1-1. CDR1 KGHDR and CDR2 SFDVKD come from the germline V gene. The CDR3 region is 13 residues in length, termini included. The CDR3 loop is CATTSHSETEALS.

V and J are TRBV18 and TRBJ1-2; D unresolved. Deletions cut 4 bases from V and 8 bases from J, with 20 bases between. The CDR3 totals 15 residues. Germline V gene data show CDR1 as KGHSH and CDR2 as LQKENI. The CDR3 DNA follows: TGTGCCAGCTCACTAGTGGAGCGCCCGCCCCAGGGCTACACCTTC. As protein: CASSLVERPPQGYTF.

This clonotype was observed a single time. V and J are TRBV24-1 and TRBJ1-2, with TRBD1 as a possible D gene (6 bases). Germline-derived CDR1 and CDR2 are KGHDR and SFDVKD. With 3 bases removed from V and 2 bases from J, the gap between germline ends came to 6 bases. CDR3 length equals 13 residues. This CDR3 reads CATSDTGNYGYTF. DNA of the CDR3: TGTGCCACCAGTGATACAGGGAACTATGGCTACACCTTC.

This clonotype was counted only a few times. This could be a read error, since a much larger clone is one nucleotide away. The chain couples TRBV12-5 to TRBJ2-1, with D maybe TRBD1 (6 bases). CDR1 LGHNT and CDR2 FRNRAP come from the germline V gene. The CDR3 has 13 residues. CDR3 in amino acids: CASGLTGSNEQVF. CDR3 DNA: TGTGCTAGTGGTTTGACAGGGAGCAATGAGCAGGTCTTC.

J is TRBJ2-2 and V is TRBV24-1, with unresolved D. The V and J ends lost 4 bases and 5 bases respectively, with 13 bases between them. The CDR3 runs to 15 residues. Germline V gives CDR1 KGHDR, CDR2 SFDVKD. The CDR3 sequence: CATSDPKRGTGELFF. CDR3 coding DNA: TGTGCCACCAGTGACCCTAAGCGAGGTACCGGGGAGCTGTTTTTT.